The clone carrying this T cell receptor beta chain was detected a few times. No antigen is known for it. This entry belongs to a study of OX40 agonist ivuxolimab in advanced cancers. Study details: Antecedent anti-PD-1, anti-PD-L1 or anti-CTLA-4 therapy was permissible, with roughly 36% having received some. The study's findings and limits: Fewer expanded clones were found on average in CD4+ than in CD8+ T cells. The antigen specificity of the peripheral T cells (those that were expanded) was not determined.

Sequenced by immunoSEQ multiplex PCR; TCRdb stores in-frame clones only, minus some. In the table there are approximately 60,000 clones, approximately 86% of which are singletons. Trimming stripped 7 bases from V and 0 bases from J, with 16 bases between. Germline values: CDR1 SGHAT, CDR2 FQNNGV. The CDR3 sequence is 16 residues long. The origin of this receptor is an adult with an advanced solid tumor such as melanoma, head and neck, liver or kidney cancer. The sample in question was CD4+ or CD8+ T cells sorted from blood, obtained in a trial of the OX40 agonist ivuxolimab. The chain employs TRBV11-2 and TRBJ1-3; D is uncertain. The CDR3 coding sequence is TGTGCCAGCACCTCGTCCGGTCTGACCTCTGGAAACACCATATATTTT. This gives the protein CASTSSGLTSGNTIYF.